The 29 T cell receptor beta chains below were found in one sample sequenced in a study of cytotoxic CD8 clonotypes in ibrutinib-treated CLL. The assay was immunoSEQ multiplex PCR, and TCRdb's table has in-frame clones only and misses some. The sample carries 30,000 to 50,000 clones, 65% to 70% recorded once. The sample in question was PBMCs, obtained at disease progression, from a patient treated with ibrutinib. The receptors shown here come from a human donor with chronic lymphocytic leukemia.

This rearrangement joins TRBV5-6 to TRBJ1-4; 7 bases are shared with TRBD1. The CDR3 is 14 amino acids. The germline CDR1 and CDR2 sequences are SGHDT and YYEEEE. Losses at the gene ends were 4 bases for V and 8 bases for J; bases not matched to a gene: 8. The CDR3 DNA is TGTGCCAGCAGCCGACCGACAGGGAGGGAAAAACTGTTTTTT. Translated, it gives CASSRPTGREKLFF.

The V gene is TRBV29-1, the J gene TRBJ1-2; D may be TRBD1 (5 bases). This CDR3 is 13 amino acids long. V lost 4 bases and J 8 bases, leaving 17 bases between the germline ends. CDR1 and CDR2 (germline): SQVTM, ANQGSEA. The CDR3 sequence is CSVVSGQLLGYTF. The CDR3 nucleotides are TGCAGCGTTGTGTCAGGACAACTTTTGGGCTACACCTTC.

The chain has TRBV7-9 and TRBJ2-3; D is perhaps TRBD2 (6 bases). V was cut by 10 bases and J by 0 bases, with 20 bases left in between. The length of the CDR3 is 16 residues. Looked up from germline, CDR1 is SEHNR and CDR2 is FQNEAQ (reference sequence). CDR3 nucleotides: TGTGCCACCGAGGGAGCACCGGGACTCAGCACAGATACGCAGTATTTT. The encoded protein is CATEGAPGLSTDTQYF.

The V and J genes are TRBV5-1 and TRBJ2-3, with TRBD2 identical over 9 bases. This CDR3 contains 15 residues. Trimming took 4 bases from V and 4 from J; bases not matched to a gene: 7. Germline CDR1 and CDR2: SGHRS and YFSETQ. The CDR3 nucleotides read TGCGCCAGCAGCCAGGCCGCTAGCGGGGCAGATACGCAGTATTTT. Its protein product is CASSQAASGADTQYF.

This clone has just one count. The genes are TRBV4-1 and TRBJ2-3; D not resolved. The germline V and J ends were trimmed by 0 bases and 0 bases, with 16 bases remaining between them. The CDR3 runs to 18 residues. Germline-derived CDR1 and CDR2 are MGHRA and YSYEKL. This CDR3 is CASSQDFQLADSTDTQYF. The DNA of the CDR3 is TGCGCCAGCAGCCAAGATTTTCAGCTCGCGGACAGCACAGATACGCAGTATTTT.

This clone was detected once. The chain is built from TRBV28 and TRBJ2-7; 8 nucleotides match TRBD1. There are 15 residues in the CDR3. CDR1 is MDHEN, CDR2 SYDVKM, per germline. The V segment lost 7 bases and the J segment 2 bases; nucleotides outside the gene matches: 10. This CDR3 is CASTQGAGTPYEQYF. The CDR3 DNA follows: TGTGCCAGCACCCAGGGGGCGGGGACCCCCTACGAGCAGTACTTC.

This clone came up a few times. This sequence joins TRBV2 and TRBJ1-5; D perhaps matches TRBD1 (5 bases). CDR3 length: 16 residues. The ends were cut back, 4 bases at V and 2 bases at J, with 15 bases in the middle. In germline, CDR1 is SNHLY, CDR2 FYNNEI. CDR3 sequence (DNA): TGTGCCAGCAGTGTGAGTGACAGTGGACGCAATCAGCCCCAGCATTTT. Translation: CASSVSDSGRNQPQHF.

V and J are TRBV5-1 and TRBJ2-1; 10 bases fit TRBD2. The CDR3 has 16 amino acids. CDR1 is SGHRS and CDR2 is YFSETQ in the germline V gene. The junction had 8 bases not matched to a gene; V was cut back by 6 bases and J by 2 bases. The CDR3 loop reads CASKLDGLAAYNEQFF. For the CDR3, the DNA is TGCGCCAGCAAGCTGGACGGACTAGCGGCCTACAATGAGCAGTTCTTC.

This chain uses TRBV25-1 with TRBJ1-1; D remains unclear. Trimming stripped 4 bases from V and 2 bases from J, with 17 bases between. The CDR3 runs 16 residues. Germline V gene lookup returns CDR1 MGHDK and CDR2 SYGVNS. In DNA form, the CDR3 reads TGTGCCAGCAGTGGAGGTTGGGGTGGAATAAACACTGAAGCTTTCTTT. Translation gives CASSGGWGGINTEAFF.

CDR3 nucleotides: TGCGCCAGCAGTGATAGCGGGAGGATAAATACGCAGTATTTT. Protein sequence: CASSDSGRINTQYF. This rearrangement joins TRBV10-2 to TRBJ2-3; 10 bases are a match to TRBD2. The CDR3 is 14 residues long. Germline V gives CDR1 WSHSY, CDR2 SAAADI. V gave up 3 bases and J gave up 7 bases; unmatched junction bases: 4.

The genes are TRBV7-3 and TRBJ2-1; the D is unclear. Germline V CDR1 and CDR2: SGHTA, FQGTGA. Trimming left V 5 bases short and J 4 bases short, with 15 bases between. There are 15 residues in the CDR3. The CDR3 reads CASSPAPVFYNEQFF. In nucleotides, the CDR3 is TGTGCCAGCAGCCCCGCCCCTGTGTTTTACAATGAGCAGTTCTTC. The full variable domain, completed using reference TRBV7-3 and TRBJ2-1, is GAGVSQTPSNKVTEKGKYVELRCDPISGHTALYWYRQSLGQGPEFLIYFQGTGAADDSGLPNDRFFAVRPEGSVSTLKIQRTERGDSAVYLCASSPAPVFYNEQFFGPGTRLTVL.

The chain couples TRBV1 to TRBJ2-5; the table gives TRBD2 as D, unverified against the DNA. TRBV1 represents a pseudogene. The CDR3 is 20 residues long. CDR3 amino acids: CTSSHSGTSGRTTVQETQYF. The DNA for the CDR3 is TGCACCAGCAGCCATTCCGGGACTAGCGGGAGGACCACAGTCCAAGAGACCCAGTACTTC.

This sequence joins TRBV6-5 and TRBJ2-1; D gene ambiguous. Trimming removed 0 bases from V and 0 bases from J, with 6 bases in between. Looked up from germline, CDR1 is MNHEY and CDR2 is SVGAGI. There are 15 residues in the CDR3. Here the CDR3 reads CASSYSPSSYNEQFF. The CDR3 DNA reads as TGTGCCAGCAGTTACTCGCCAAGCTCCTACAATGAGCAGTTCTTC.

The table lists this clone with a few counts. The chain links TRBV28 to TRBJ1-2; 9 nucleotides match TRBD1. V shed 5 bases and J 4 bases; nucleotides not matched to a gene: 14. The CDR3 runs to 17 residues. Germline assignment: CDR1 MDHEN and CDR2 SYDVKM. The CDR3 DNA sequence: TGTGCCAGCAGTCCCGGGACAGGGTCGGTTTTGAGCTATGGCTACACCTTC. It codes for CASSPGTGSVLSYGYTF.

The sample holds a few counts of this clone. The chain couples TRBV7-9 to TRBJ2-7, with D possibly being TRBD1 (5 bases). V lost 3 bases and J 5 bases, leaving 8 bases between the germline ends. The germline CDR1 and CDR2 sequences are SEHNR and FQNEAQ (reference sequence). The CDR3 has 12 residues. This CDR3 is CASSFVRDEQYF. CDR3 DNA sequence: TGTGCCAGCAGCTTCGTCAGGGACGAGCAGTACTTC.

In this sample, this clone turned up a few times. CDR3 residues: CASSSTDRNSGNTIYF. CDR3 DNA: TGTGCCAGCAGCTCTACGGACCGCAACTCTGGAAACACCATATATTTT. The rearrangement uses TRBV7-9 and TRBJ1-3, with no clear D. Germline loops: CDR1 SEHNR, CDR2 FQNEAQ (reference sequence). CDR3 length: 16 residues. Trimming pared 4 bases from V and 0 bases from J, leaving 13 bases between.

The J gene is TRBJ2-2, the V gene TRBV19; 7 nucleotides line up with TRBD1. V trimming: 6 bases; J trimming: 11 bases; junction bases outside the gene matches: 6. Germline values: CDR1 LNHDA, CDR2 SQIVND (reference sequence). CDR3 length: 12 residues. The CDR3 reads CASRTRTGELFF. CDR3 nucleotides: TGTGCCAGTAGGACTCGGACAGGAGAGCTGTTTTTT.

This chain uses TRBV15 with TRBJ2-3; TRBD2 agrees at 13 bases. The germline V gene has CDR1 LNHNV and CDR2 YYDKDF (reference sequence). Trimming removed 2 bases from V and 7 bases from J; junction bases left unmatched: 6. This CDR3 is 16 amino acids long. This CDR3 is CATSRYRTSGGYTQYF. CDR3 nucleotides: TGTGCCACCAGCAGATATAGGACTAGCGGGGGATATACGCAGTATTTT.

The chain links TRBV7-2 to TRBJ2-3; D unclear. From germline, CDR1 is SGHTA and CDR2 FQGNSA. The V and J ends lost 5 bases and 6 bases respectively, with 24 bases between them. The CDR3 extends over 17 amino acids. CDR3 region: CASSHRKTRPIVDTQYF. The CDR3 coding sequence is TGTGCCAGCAGCCACCGCAAAACACGGCCGATCGTGGATACGCAGTATTTT.

A single count supports this clone. The DNA for the CDR3 is TGTGCCAGCAGCTTAAACGGACTAGCGGGAGCGATTGAGCAGTTCTTC. Protein: CASSLNGLAGAIEQFF. The chain joins TRBV7-2 to TRBJ2-1, with TRBD2 matching 13 bases. Germline-derived CDR1 and CDR2 are SGHTA and FQGNSA. The CDR3 loop spans 16 amino acids. Unmatched junction bases numbered 7, after V lost 2 bases and J lost 9 bases.

This clone was seen a few times. The chain has TRBV2 and TRBJ1-2; TRBD1 matches at 10 bases. J gave up 6 bases and V 6 bases, and 10 bases lay outside the gene matches. Germline V gene data show CDR1 as SNHLY and CDR2 as FYNNEI. The CDR3 loop spans 15 amino acids. The CDR3 reads CASSNFPGQGNGYTF. The CDR3 nucleotides read TGTGCCAGCAGCAATTTCCCGGGACAGGGGAATGGCTACACCTTC.

As DNA, the CDR3 is TGTGCCAGCAGCCGGGACGAAGGAGGCACAGATACGCAGTATTTT. Protein: CASSRDEGGTDTQYF. The chain combines TRBV6-1 with TRBJ2-3, with D possibly called TRBD1 or TRBD2 (5 bases each). The CDR3 runs 15 residues. V dropped 6 bases and J dropped 1 base, with 14 bases sitting between them. In germline, CDR1 is MNHNS, CDR2 SASEGT.

The chain joins TRBV19 to TRBJ1-4; D remains ambiguous. V lost 5 bases and J lost 3, with 16 bases in between. Germline CDR1 reads LNHDA; CDR2 reads SQIVND (reference sequence). This CDR3 has 16 amino acids. Written as DNA, the CDR3 is TGTGCCAGTAGTCCACCCGGGAGGTTGGCTAATGAAAAACTGTTTTTT. It translates to CASSPPGRLANEKLFF. Using reference TRBV19 and TRBJ1-4 for the parts outside the CDR3, the full variable domain is DGGITQSPKYLFRKEGQNVTLSCEQNLNHDAMYWYRQDPGQGLRLIYYSQIVNDFQKGDIAEGYSVSREKKESFPLTVTSAQKNPTAFYLCASSPPGRLANEKLFFGSGTQLSVL.

The rearrangement links TRBV6-5 to TRBJ2-7; TRBD2 might be the D (7 bases). The germline V gene encodes CDR1 MNHEY and CDR2 SVGAGI. The V gene lost 6 bases and the J gene lost 3 bases, with 18 bases spanning the gap. This CDR3 comprises 15 residues. The CDR3, as DNA: TGTGCCAGCAGGAAACAGGGCGGGAGTAGCTACGAGCAGTACTTC. Translation gives CASRKQGGSSYEQYF.

The CDR3 protein is CASSWDYRSYNEQFF. In nucleotides, the CDR3 is TGTGCCAGCAGCTGGGACTACCGCTCCTACAATGAGCAGTTCTTC. The chain recombines TRBV6-4 with TRBJ2-1; the match to TRBD2 covers 7 bases. The CDR3 is made up of 15 amino acids. Trimming took 6 bases from V and 0 from J; bases not matched to a gene: 5. Per the germline V gene, CDR1 is MRHNA and CDR2 is SNTAGT.

V is TRBV15 and J is TRBJ1-5; no clear D. V was clipped by 5 bases and J by 0 bases, with 5 bases between them. There are 13 residues in the CDR3. The germline CDR1 and CDR2 sequences are LNHNV and YYDKDF (reference sequence). The CDR3 sequence: CATSGSSNQPQHF. DNA for the CDR3: TGTGCCACCAGCGGGTCTAGCAATCAGCCCCAGCATTTT.

The chain links TRBV7-2 to TRBJ1-5, with D hard to call. This CDR3 has 15 residues. Germline CDR1 reads SGHTA; CDR2 reads FQGNSA. V lost 1 base and J 2 bases, leaving 9 bases between the germline ends. Here the CDR3 DNA reads TGTGCCAGCAGCTTAGACGGAAGGGGCAATCAGCCCCAGCATTTT. This codes for CASSLDGRGNQPQHF.

This sequence joins TRBV27 and TRBJ1-1; possible D gene TRBD1, 6 bases. Germline CDR1 and CDR2: MNHEY and SMNVEV (reference sequence). V dropped 6 bases and J dropped 3 bases, with 14 bases sitting between them. The CDR3 loop spans 14 amino acids. The CDR3 region is CASSNRERDTEAFF. CDR3 bases: TGTGCCAGCAGCAACAGGGAAAGGGACACTGAAGCTTTCTTT.

A word on this clone: Sequence at one end of the junction differs from germline and may be a read error. This chain links TRBV7-2 with TRBJ1-5; tentative D call: TRBD1 (5 bases). This CDR3 spans 14 amino acids. CDR1 SGHTA and CDR2 FQGNSA come from the germline V gene. DNA for the CDR3: TGTGCCAGCAGCTTAGCGACAGCCAATCACCCCCAGCATTTT. Protein: CASSLATANHPQHF.